This T cell receptor (beta chain) comes out of a study of blood T cell repertoires in COVID-19. Assay: immunoSEQ multiplex PCR; the TCRdb copy retains only in-frame clones and omits some. The sample comprises around 150,000 clones, about 79% of which are singletons, and about 6.8% rests with the top ten. This CDR3 spans 14 amino acids. V was pared by 3 bases and J by 2 bases, with 8 bases between. CDR1 SEHNR and CDR2 FQNEAQ come from the germline V gene (reference sequence). The count of this clone is one. Sequencing used peripheral blood. The chain is built from TRBV7-9 and TRBJ1-3, with D hard to call. This TCR was recovered from a woman aged 45-65 years in a cohort sampled during active or convalescent COVID-19. The CDR3, as DNA: TGTGCCAGCAGCTTGGCAGACACTGGAAACACCATATATTTT. It specifies CASSLADTGNTIYF.